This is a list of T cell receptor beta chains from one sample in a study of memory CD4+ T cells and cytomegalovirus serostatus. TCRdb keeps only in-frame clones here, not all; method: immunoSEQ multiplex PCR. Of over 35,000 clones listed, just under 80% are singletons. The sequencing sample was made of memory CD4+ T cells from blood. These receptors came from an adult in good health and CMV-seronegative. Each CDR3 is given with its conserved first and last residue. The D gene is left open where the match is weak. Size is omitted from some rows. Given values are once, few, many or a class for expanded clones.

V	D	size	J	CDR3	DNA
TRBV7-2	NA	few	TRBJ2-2	CASTPTPGTGELFF	TGTGCCAGCACTCCGACGCCGGGGACCGGGGAGCTGTTTTTT
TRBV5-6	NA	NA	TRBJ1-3	CASSLGRVVGNTIYF	TGTGCCAGCAGCTTGGGCAGGGTAGTTGGAAACACCATATATTTT
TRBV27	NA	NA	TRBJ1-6	CASSLRSSYNSPLHF	TGTGCCAGCAGTTTAAGGAGCTCCTATAATTCACCCCTCCACTTT
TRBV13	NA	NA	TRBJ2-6	CASSLVVGIGANVLTF	TGTGCCAGCAGCTTAGTAGTTGGAATTGGGGCCAACGTCCTGACTTTC
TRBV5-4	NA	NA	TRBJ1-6	CASSQDPHDGTLHF	TGTGCCAGCAGCCAAGATCCCCACGACGGGACCCTCCACTTT
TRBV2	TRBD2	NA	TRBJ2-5	CATQRTSGASLQETQYF	TGTGCCACCCAGCGGACTAGCGGGGCAAGTCTACAAGAGACCCAGTACTTC
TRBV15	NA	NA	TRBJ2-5	CATSRWLETQYF	TGTGCCACCAGCAGGTGGCTGGAGACCCAGTACTTC
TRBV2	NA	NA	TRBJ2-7	CARGNYEQYF	TGTGCCAGGGGGAACTACGAGCAGTACTTC
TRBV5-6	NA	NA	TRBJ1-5	CASSLATGLGDQPQHF	TGTGCCAGCAGCTTGGCCACGGGACTGGGGGATCAGCCCCAGCATTTT
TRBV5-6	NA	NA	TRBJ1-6	CASRLSGGLRDSPLHF	TGTGCCAGCCGCCTAAGCGGGGGTTTGAGGGATTCACCCCTCCACTTT